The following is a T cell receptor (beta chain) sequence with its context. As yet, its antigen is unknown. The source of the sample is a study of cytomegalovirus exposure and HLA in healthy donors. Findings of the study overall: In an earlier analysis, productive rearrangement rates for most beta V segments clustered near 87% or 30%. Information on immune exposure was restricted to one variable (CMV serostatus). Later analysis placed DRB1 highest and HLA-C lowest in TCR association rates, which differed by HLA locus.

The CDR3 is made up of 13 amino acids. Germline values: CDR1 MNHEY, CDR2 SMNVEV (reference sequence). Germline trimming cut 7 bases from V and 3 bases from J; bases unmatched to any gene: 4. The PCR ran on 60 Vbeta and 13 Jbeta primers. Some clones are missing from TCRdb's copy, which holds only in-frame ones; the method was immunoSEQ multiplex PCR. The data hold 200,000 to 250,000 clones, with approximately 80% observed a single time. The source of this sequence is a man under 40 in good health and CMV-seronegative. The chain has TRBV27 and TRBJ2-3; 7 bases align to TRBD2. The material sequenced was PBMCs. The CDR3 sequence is CASTHGGTDTQYF. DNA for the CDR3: TGTGCCAGCACGCACGGGGGGACAGATACGCAGTATTTT.